The TCR beta chain described here comes from a study of beta chain features in type 1 diabetes. Overall study results and limits: Patients with Type 1 diabetes showed moderately but significantly shorter TCRB CDR3s in all four CD4+ subsets.

Turning to this clone: The antigen is not known.

The CDR3 runs to 14 residues. CDR1 LNHDA and CDR2 SQIVND come from the germline V gene (reference sequence). Trimming cost V 5 bases and J 0 bases, with 8 bases left between them. Reverse transcribing all isolated RNA meant expressed TCRB transcripts were sequenced. The method was immunoSEQ multiplex PCR; TCRdb's version includes in-frame clones alone and lacks a portion of them. Among nearly 700,000 clones listed, around 15% were seen once. The sample consisted of naive CD4+ T cells from blood. V usage is TRBV19 and J usage is TRBJ1-3; D unclear. The source of this sequence is a man younger than 30 with type 1 diabetes. CDR3 sequence: CASSGSSSGNTIYF. As DNA, the CDR3 is TGTGCCAGTAGTGGGTCCAGCTCTGGAAACACCATATATTTT.